The clone carrying this T cell receptor beta chain was detected many times. Its antigen remains unknown. Uncontrolled infection, other autoimmune disease, pregnancy or lactation excluded patients. PBMCs were sourced from roughly 9.3 ml fresh peripheral blood. These data originate in a study of T cells in Graves' hyperthyroidism and ophthalmopathy. Study summary: The initial diagnosis was the point when peripheral blood was collected, ahead of any treatment.

This CDR3 has 13 residues. V gave up 5 bases and J gave up 5 bases; unmatched junction bases: 3. Germline V gives CDR1 SGHTA, CDR2 FQGTGA. General study results and limits: Blood also held most thyroid clonotypes expanded beyond 0.001.

The investigators amplified TCR beta CDR3 regions from RNA transcripts. The TCR CDR3 was amplified in a first-round RT-PCR using the HTBI primer set. TCRdb reanalysed the multiplex PCR reads using MiXCR and keeps one entry per CDR3 protein. The table has approximately 520,000 distinct CDR3 sequences, roughly a quarter seen once; the top ten hold about 11%. Sequenced material: blood. This clonotype was sampled from a woman aged 25 to 39 with Graves' ophthalmopathy. This chain joins TRBV7-3 and TRBJ2-7; 10 nucleotides line up with TRBD1. The CDR3 DNA sequence: TGTGCCAGCAGCACCGGGACAGGGGACGAGCAGTACTTC. As protein: CASSTGTGDEQYF.